A single sample is the source of the 3 T cell receptor beta chains below, sequenced in a study of siplizumab effects on memory and regulatory T cells. This table comes from immunoSEQ multiplex PCR, and its TCRdb copy is limited to in-frame clones, with some not included. Here the sample spans approximately 100,000 clones, roughly 95% being singletons. The sample comprised non-Treg CD4+ T cells sorted from blood. The origin of the receptors is a human donor in good health.

This clone was detected only a few times. V and J are TRBV6-6 and TRBJ1-2; D call uncertain. Germline lookup yields CDR1 MNHNY and CDR2 SVGAGI (reference sequence). V lost 3 bases to trimming and J lost 8 bases, with 19 bases between them. The CDR3 extends over 15 amino acids. The CDR3 region is CASSYSPGHPWGYTF. CDR3 bases: TGTGCCAGCAGTTATTCTCCGGGCCACCCTTGGGGCTACACCTTC.

The V and J genes are TRBV6-6 and TRBJ1-6; no definite D call. Germline V gives CDR1 MNHNY, CDR2 SVGAGI (reference sequence). The CDR3 spans 13 residues. The V gene lost 2 bases and the J gene lost 9 bases, with 8 bases spanning the gap. The CDR3 sequence: CASSYVSGSPLHF. CDR3 in DNA: TGTGCCAGCAGTTACGTGTCTGGTTCACCCCTCCACTTT.

The gene calls are TRBV5-1 and TRBJ2-5; a possible D gene is TRBD1 (5 bases). This CDR3 spans 16 amino acids. CDR1 is SGHRS, CDR2 YFSETQ, per germline. Trimming removed 0 bases at V and 5 bases at J, with 17 bases between. Written as DNA, the CDR3 is TGCGCCAGCAGCTTGGTTAGGCAGGGCGCGATGGAGACCCAGTACTTC. It encodes CASSLVRQGAMETQYF.